The 5 T cell receptor beta chains given below trace back to one sample, sequenced in a study of beta chain features in type 1 diabetes (dated by TCRdb to the late 2010s). On the study overall, not on this receptor specifically: Type 1 diabetes patients showed a moderate but significant shortening of TCRB CDR3 length in all four CD4+ subsets.

These receptors lack a known antigen. Library generation was performed with the immunoSEQ multiplex PCR assay. The entire amount of isolated RNA was reverse transcribed using the High Capacity cDNA Reverse Transcription Kit, so the sequenced TCRB transcripts were expressed ones. TCRdb retrieved this table from immuneACCESS and kept in-frame rearrangements only. Not all clones are present; in checked studies, unresolved V genes account for under half, and no reason is known for the remainder. The sample contains 330,000 or so clones, about 12% of them found a single time. The ten most abundant clones make up 0.0095% to 0.013% of the sample. The sample comprised naive CD4+ T cells from blood. In light of the paper, this sample's cell subset or site label describes: true naive CD4+ T cells. The receptor set was obtained from a woman aged 18-29 years with type 1 diabetes.

This sequence joins TRBV5-4 and TRBJ2-7; D is possibly TRBD1 (6 bases). CDR1 SGHNT and CDR2 YYREEE come from the germline V gene (reference sequence). V was trimmed by 5 bases and J by 4 bases, leaving 16 bases between them. CDR3 length: 14 amino acids. The DNA of the CDR3 is TGTGCCAGCAGTTCGCAAGGGGGTGGATACGAGCAGTACTTC. Its translation: CASSSQGGGYEQYF.

V gene TRBV5-1 combines with J gene TRBJ2-7; 9 nucleotides line up with TRBD1. This CDR3 comprises 15 residues. CDR1 is SGHRS and CDR2 is YFSETQ in the germline V gene. V gave up 4 bases and J gave up 3 bases; unmatched junction bases: 8. The CDR3, as DNA: TGCGCCAGCAGCCCAGGGGGGACAGGGAACTACGAGCAGTACTTC. This encodes CASSPGGTGNYEQYF.

This clone was counted a few times. This chain connects TRBV29-1 to TRBJ2-1; TRBD2 aligns across 11 bases. Per germline, CDR1 SQVTM and CDR2 ANQGSEA. This CDR3 contains 15 residues. V was clipped by 3 bases and J by 7 bases; unmatched bases: 8. The CDR3 bases are TGCAGCGTTGATCGGACTAGCGGGTCTACTAATGAGCAGTTCTTC. Encoded protein: CSVDRTSGSTNEQFF.

This clone appeared a few times. This chain uses TRBV11-2 with TRBJ2-2, with D unclear. This CDR3 has 14 amino acids. V shed 1 base and J shed 1 base, with 4 bases lying between them. Germline V gene lookup returns CDR1 SGHAT and CDR2 FQNNGV. This CDR3 reads CASSLVRNTGELFF. DNA for the CDR3: TGTGCCAGCAGCTTAGTCCGGAACACCGGGGAGCTGTTTTTT.

This clone showed up just a few times. The rearrangement joins TRBV4-2 to TRBJ2-7, with 11 bases that match TRBD2. Germline assignment: CDR1 LGHNA and CDR2 YNFKEQ. After removal of 4 bases from V and 2 bases from J, the junction contained 4 bases not matched to a gene. The CDR3 totals 15 residues. In DNA form, the CDR3 reads TGTGCCAGCAGCCGAGGGACTAGCGGACCCTACGAGCAGTACTTC. Protein sequence: CASSRGTSGPYEQYF.